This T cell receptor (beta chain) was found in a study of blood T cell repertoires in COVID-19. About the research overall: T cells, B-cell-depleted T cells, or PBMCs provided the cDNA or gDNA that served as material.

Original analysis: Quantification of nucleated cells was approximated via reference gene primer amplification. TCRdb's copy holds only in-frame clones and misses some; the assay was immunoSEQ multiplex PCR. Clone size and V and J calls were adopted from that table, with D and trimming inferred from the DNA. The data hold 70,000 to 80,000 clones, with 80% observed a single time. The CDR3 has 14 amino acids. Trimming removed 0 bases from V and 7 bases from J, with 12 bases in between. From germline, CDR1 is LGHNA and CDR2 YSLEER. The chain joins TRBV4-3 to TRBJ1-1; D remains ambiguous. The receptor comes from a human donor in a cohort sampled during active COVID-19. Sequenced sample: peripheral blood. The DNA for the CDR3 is TGCGCCAGCAGCCAAGAAGAGGCGAGGGATGAAGCTTTCTTT. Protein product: CASSQEEARDEAFF.